The 9 T cell receptor beta chains below were found in one sample sequenced in a study of blood T cell repertoires in COVID-19. Assay used: immunoSEQ multiplex PCR; TCRdb lists only in-frame clones, some missing. The sample includes some 150,000 clones, approximately 87% of them seen just once. The sequenced sample was peripheral blood. The receptors were gathered from a woman aged 40 to 50 with acute or convalescent COVID-19.

J is TRBJ1-5 and V is TRBV20-1, with D perhaps TRBD1 (5 bases). CDR1 and CDR2 from the germline V gene are DFQATT and SNEGSKA (reference sequence). Trimming shortened V by 3 bases and J by 5 bases, and 11 bases separated the two germline ends. This CDR3 has 13 residues. The CDR3, as DNA: TGCAGTGCTAGTCGGGGGGGGGATCAGCCCCAGCATTTT. Protein: CSASRGGDQPQHF.

The V gene is TRBV11-2, the J gene TRBJ2-7, with a weak D call TRBD2 (5 bases). The CDR3 totals 15 residues. CDR1 is SGHAT, CDR2 FQNNGV, per germline. Deletions cut 1 base from V and 9 bases from J, with 19 bases between. The CDR3, as DNA: TGTGCCAGCAGCTTAGGGTGGTTTCGGGCACTAGGGCAGTACTTC. Translating gives CASSLGWFRALGQYF.

The V gene is TRBV20-1, the J gene TRBJ2-1; a possible D gene is TRBD2 (5 bases). The length of the CDR3 is 11 residues. Trimming took 1 base from V and 13 from J, leaving 11 bases between them. The germline gives CDR1 DFQATT, CDR2 SNEGSKA (reference sequence). Written as DNA, the CDR3 is TGCAGTGCTAGAGGAGGACTGGCCCAGTTCTTC. It specifies CSARGGLAQFF.

This clone showed up just a few times. The CDR3 sequence is CASSTRTSGGAEQYF. In DNA form, the CDR3 reads TGTGCCAGCAGTACCCGGACTAGCGGGGGGGCCGAGCAGTACTTC. The V call is TRBV6-5, the J call TRBJ2-7; 15 bases align to TRBD2. The CDR3 has 15 amino acids. Looked up from germline, CDR1 is MNHEY and CDR2 is SVGAGI. The V segment lost 5 bases and the J segment 6 bases; nucleotides outside the gene matches: 5.

The V call is TRBV6-1, the J call TRBJ2-1; the D gene is possibly TRBD1 (6 bases). The V gene's germline CDR1 is MNHNS and CDR2 SASEGT. V lost 2 bases and J lost 6, with 20 bases in between. There are 17 residues in the CDR3. In nucleotides, the CDR3 is TGTGCCAGCAGTGAATTGGTAGGGACACAACAGTCCAATGAGCAGTTCTTC. As protein: CASSELVGTQQSNEQFF.

The chain carries TRBV2 and TRBJ2-5; 12 bases are a match to TRBD2. The CDR3 runs 17 residues. Germline CDR1 SNHLY, CDR2 FYNNEI. V shed 6 bases, J shed 5 bases, and the junction held 13 bases outside the gene matches. CDR3 nucleotide sequence: TGTGCCAGCAGGAGAGGGACTAGCGGGTTGGACCGGGAGACCCAGTACTTC. This sequence encodes CASRRGTSGLDRETQYF.

This clone has a count of ten or more. This chain connects TRBV5-8 to TRBJ2-2, with 9 bases identical to TRBD2. This CDR3 has 14 residues. Germline lookup yields CDR1 SGHTS and CDR2 YDEGEE. With V trimmed by 0 bases and J by 11 bases, 5 bases remained unmatched. CDR3 in DNA: TGTGCCAGCAGCTTGGTTTTTAGCGGGGGTGAGCTGTTTTTT. Residues: CASSLVFSGGELFF.

The chain joins TRBV5-8 to TRBJ2-3; TRBD2 matches at 9 bases. The CDR3 consists of 16 residues. V gave up 2 bases and J gave up 6 bases; unmatched junction bases: 10. Germline values: CDR1 SGHTS, CDR2 YDEGEE. The chain's CDR3 is CASSFSGRGHRDTQYF. CDR3 coding DNA: TGTGCCAGCAGCTTTAGCGGGAGAGGGCACCGGGATACGCAGTATTTT.

The chain combines TRBV30 with TRBJ2-5, with TRBD2 identical over 7 bases. The CDR3 is made up of 15 amino acids. Germline V gene sequence: CDR1 GTSNPN, CDR2 SVGIG (reference sequence). With V trimmed by 1 base and J by 9 bases, 14 bases remained unmatched. The CDR3 sequence: CAWSAAGDLRAAQYF. CDR3 coding DNA: TGTGCCTGGAGTGCGGCGGGGGACCTCCGGGCGGCCCAGTACTTC.